The clone carrying this T cell receptor beta chain was seen ten or more times. The source of the sample is a study of early T cells in non-severe SARS-CoV-2 infection. The TCR library protocol was used to attach unique molecular identifiers. These identifiers were attached to individual cDNA molecules. MiXCR, run by TCRdb on the 5' RACE reads, gives a single entry per CDR3 protein. The sample consists of nearly 9,500 distinct CDR3 sequences, more than 4.5% of them appearing once. Germline V gene lookup returns CDR1 DFQATT and CDR2 SNEGSKA (reference sequence). There are 12 residues in the CDR3. Unmatched junction bases numbered 5, after V lost 6 bases and J lost 6 bases.

This receptor was taken from an adult who was a healthcare worker with PCR-confirmed SARS-CoV-2 infection or an uninfected control (not recorded which). What was sequenced was whole blood. The rearrangement joins TRBV20-1 to TRBJ2-3; 8 nucleotides agree with TRBD2. CDR3 bases: TGCAGTGCCATCGGGACTAGTGATACGCAGTATTTT. This gives the protein CSAIGTSDTQYF.